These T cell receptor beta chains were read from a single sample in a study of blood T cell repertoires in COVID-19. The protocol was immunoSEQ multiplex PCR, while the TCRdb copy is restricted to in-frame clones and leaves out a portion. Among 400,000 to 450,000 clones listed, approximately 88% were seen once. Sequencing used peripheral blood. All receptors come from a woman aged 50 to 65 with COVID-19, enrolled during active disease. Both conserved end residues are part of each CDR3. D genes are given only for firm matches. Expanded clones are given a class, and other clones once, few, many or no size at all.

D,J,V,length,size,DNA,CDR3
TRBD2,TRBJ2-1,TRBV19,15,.,TGTGCCAGTAGTCCCGCGGGGGGCCCACCGAATGAGCAGTTCTTC,CASSPAGGPPNEQFF
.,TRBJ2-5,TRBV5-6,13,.,TGTGCCAGCAGCTTGGTAGACCAAGAGACCCAGTACTTC,CASSLVDQETQYF
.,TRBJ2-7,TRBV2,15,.,TGTGCCAGCAGTGATTCAGGGCCTTCCTCCTACGAGCAGTACTTC,CASSDSGPSSYEQYF
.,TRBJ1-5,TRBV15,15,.,TGTGCCACCAGCAGAGATAAGACAGGAGGTCGTTCCCAGCATTTT,CATSRDKTGGRSQHF
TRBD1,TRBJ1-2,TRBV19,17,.,TGTGCCAGTACCCCTGCTGGGCAGGGGGCGCCCCACTATGGCTACACCTTC,CASTPAGQGAPHYGYTF
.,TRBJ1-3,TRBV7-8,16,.,TGTGCCAGCAGCTTAGTAGGGGGGGCGAGAGGAAACACCATATATTTT,CASSLVGGARGNTIYF
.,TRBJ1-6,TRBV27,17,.,TGTGCCAGCAGTCCCCGAAGAGGGCCCGGGTCAAATTCACCCCTCCACTTT,CASSPRRGPGSNSPLHF
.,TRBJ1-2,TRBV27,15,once,TGTGCCAGCAGTCCCTCCGACAGACCGAACTATGGCTACACCTTC,CASSPSDRPNYGYTF
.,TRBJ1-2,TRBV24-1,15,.,TGTGCCACCCTTTCAATCGGAGGAGTCGTCTATGGCTACACCTTC,CATLSIGGVVYGYTF
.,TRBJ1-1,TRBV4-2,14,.,TGTGCCAGCAGCCAAGGGGGGCTGGGAACTGAAGCTTTCTTT,CASSQGGLGTEAFF
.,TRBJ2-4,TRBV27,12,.,TGTGCCAGCAGTTCCCAGGGCGGCATTCAGTACTTC,CASSSQGGIQYF
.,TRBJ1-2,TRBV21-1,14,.,TGTGCCAGCAGCATTAAACAGGGGGCTCGAGGCTACACCTTC,CASSIKQGARGYTF
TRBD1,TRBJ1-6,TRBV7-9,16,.,TGTGCCAGCAGCTTTGCCGTAGGGACAGCCGATTCACCCCTCCACTTT,CASSFAVGTADSPLHF
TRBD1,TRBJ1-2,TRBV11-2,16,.,TGTGCCAGCAGCCCCCTGACCAGGGGGCGCAGCTATGGCTACACCTTC,CASSPLTRGRSYGYTF
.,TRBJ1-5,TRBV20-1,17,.,TGCAGTGCTAGTAGGGGACTAGACAGTCATAGCAATCAGCCCCAGCATTTT,CSASRGLDSHSNQPQHF
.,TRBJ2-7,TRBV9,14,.,TGTGCCAGCAGCGTAGCTTACGGGGGAGGCGAGCAGTACTTC,CASSVAYGGGEQYF
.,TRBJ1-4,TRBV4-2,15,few,TGTGCCAGCAGCCAAGTAACAGGGTTGGGAAGAAAACTGTTTTTT,CASSQVTGLGRKLFF
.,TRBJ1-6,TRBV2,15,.,TGTGCCAGCAGTAGGGGCAGGCCCCCTAATTCACCCCTCCACTTT,CASSRGRPPNSPLHF
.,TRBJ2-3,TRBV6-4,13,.,TGTGCCAGCAGTGACGGAGGGAAAGATACGCAGTATTTT,CASSDGGKDTQYF
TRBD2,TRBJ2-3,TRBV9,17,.,TGTGCCAGCAGCCCGAGGACTAGCGGGACCAGCACAGATACGCAGTATTTT,CASSPRTSGTSTDTQYF
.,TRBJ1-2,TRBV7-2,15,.,TGTGCCAGCAGCTTAGGGTTCGCGGGATCCTATGGCTACACCTTC,CASSLGFAGSYGYTF
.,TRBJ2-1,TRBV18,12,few,TGTGCCAGCTCACCTCTGGAGGATGAGCAGTTCTTC,CASSPLEDEQFF